A single sample gave rise to the 20 T cell receptor beta chains below, sequenced in a study of control samples from healthy donors and cancer patients. Assay used: immunoSEQ multiplex PCR; TCRdb lists only in-frame clones, some missing. This sample has 70,000 to 85,000 clones; 84% occur once, and the top ten carry around a tenth. The sample comprised PBMCs. The receptors were sampled from a man aged 55 to 70 with head and neck cancer.

Details on this clone: At one of its ends the junction is not consistent with the germline gene, which may arise from a read error. V is TRBV3-1 (or the pseudogene TRBV3-2) and J is TRBJ2-6, with no clear D. CDR1 LGHDT and CDR2 YNNKEL come from the germline V gene (reference sequence). This CDR3 contains 16 residues. CDR3 loop: CVSSRKTFSGANVLTF. The DNA of the CDR3 is TGTGTCAGCAGCCGAAAAACCTTCTCTGGGGCCAACGTCCTGACTTTC.

The count of this clone is one. The chain couples TRBV10-1 to TRBJ2-7; 11 bases fit TRBD1. With 2 bases clipped from V and 6 bases from J, the junction kept 6 bases outside the gene matches. The germline V gene encodes CDR1 WNHNN and CDR2 SYGVQD (reference sequence). CDR3 length: 15 residues. The CDR3 bases are TGCGCCAGCAGTGAGGGACAGGGGGCGCGGTCCGAGCAGTACTTC. Encoded protein: CASSEGQGARSEQYF.

This CDR3 reads CSATIPNTEAFF. The CDR3 DNA sequence: TGCAGCGCGACTATCCCGAACACTGAAGCTTTCTTT. The V call is TRBV29-1, the J call TRBJ1-1; D gene uncertain. CDR1 SQVTM and CDR2 ANQGSEA come from the germline V gene. The V end was cut by 7 bases, the J end by 1 base, with 10 bases between. The CDR3 sequence is 12 residues long.

The chain recombines TRBV11-2 with TRBJ1-2; 8 positions match TRBD1. Germline CDR1 and CDR2: SGHAT and FQNNGV. This CDR3 is 16 amino acids long. The junction had 12 bases not matched to a gene; V was cut back by 5 bases and J by 4 bases. The DNA for the CDR3 is TGTGCCAGCAGCGCCTGGACAGGGAGTATCAGCTATGGCTACACCTTC. It yields the protein CASSAWTGSISYGYTF.

V usage is TRBV18 and J usage is TRBJ1-5; TRBD1 agrees at 9 bases. The CDR3 contains 15 residues. From germline, CDR1 is KGHSH and CDR2 LQKENI. Losses at the gene ends were 4 bases for V and 1 base for J; bases not matched to a gene: 2. The CDR3 loop is CASSRGTGSNQPQHF. CDR3 nucleotides: TGTGCCAGCTCACGGGGGACAGGGAGCAATCAGCCCCAGCATTTT. Complete variable domain (other parts from reference TRBV18 and TRBJ1-5): NAGVMQNPRHLVRRRGQEARLRCSPMKGHSHVYWYRQLPEEGLKFMVYLQKENIIDESGMPKERFSAEFPKEGPSILRIQQVVRGDSAAYFCASSRGTGSNQPQHFGDGTRLSIL.

The chain couples TRBV18 to TRBJ2-7; TRBD1 matches 7 bases. The CDR3 is made up of 13 amino acids. The V and J ends lost 5 bases and 2 bases, in that order; junction bases with no gene match: 3. Germline V gene data show CDR1 as KGHSH and CDR2 as LQKENI. CDR3: CASSTQGAYEQYF. The CDR3 DNA is TGTGCCAGCTCAACGCAGGGGGCCTACGAGCAGTACTTC.

V usage is TRBV2 and J usage is TRBJ1-1; D possibly corresponds to TRBD1 (5 bases). V lost 4 bases and J 5 bases, leaving 14 bases between the germline ends. This CDR3 is 14 amino acids long. Germline CDR1 reads SNHLY; CDR2 reads FYNNEI. CDR3 sequence: CASSAGDARTEAFF. The CDR3 DNA reads TGTGCCAGCAGTGCTGGGGACGCTCGGACTGAAGCTTTCTTT. Looking up the rest from reference TRBV2 and TRBJ1-1 gives the full variable domain: EPEVTQTPSHQVTQMGQEVILRCVPISNHLYFYWYRQILGQKVEFLVSFYNNEISEKSEIFDDQFSVERPDGSNFTLKIRSTKLEDSAMYFCASSAGDARTEAFFGQGTRLTVV.

J is TRBJ2-1 and V is TRBV18, with TRBD2 matching over 12 bases. The CDR3 sequence is 16 residues long. CDR1 and CDR2 (germline): KGHSH, LQKENI. V lost 5 bases, J lost 6 bases, and 8 bases stayed unmatched. This CDR3 is CASSEVLAGGGNEQFF. The CDR3 bases are TGTGCCAGCTCAGAGGTACTAGCGGGAGGAGGCAATGAGCAGTTCTTC.

This chain links TRBV5-1 with TRBJ2-5, with 8 positions matching TRBD1. Germline-derived CDR1 and CDR2 are SGHRS and YFSETQ. The trim removed 3 bases at V and 5 bases at J, leaving 3 bases unmatched. The CDR3 sequence is 13 residues long. CDR3 sequence reads: CASSWTGLETQYF. In DNA form, the CDR3 reads TGCGCCAGCAGCTGGACAGGGTTGGAGACCCAGTACTTC.

The genes are TRBV7-8 and TRBJ2-1; 7 bases match TRBD2. The CDR3 loop spans 14 amino acids. V lost 5 bases and J lost 9; bases outside the gene matches: 10. The germline V gene has CDR1 SGHVS and CDR2 FQNEAQ. CDR3 DNA: TGTGCCAGCAGCCTACGGGACTGGGAGGGTGAGCAGTTCTTC. Protein product: CASSLRDWEGEQFF.

The V gene is TRBV27, the J gene TRBJ2-3; D gene unclear. V lost 2 bases and J 1 base, leaving 7 bases between the germline ends. Per germline, CDR1 MNHEY and CDR2 SMNVEV (reference sequence). The CDR3 is 14 residues long. This CDR3 reads CASSLGFGTDTQYF. The DNA for the CDR3 is TGTGCCAGCAGTTTAGGGTTCGGCACAGATACGCAGTATTTT.

This chain joins TRBV30 and TRBJ1-3; D call uncertain. Per the germline V gene, CDR1 is GTSNPN and CDR2 is SVGIG (reference sequence). The germline V and J ends were trimmed by 4 bases and 0 bases, with 7 bases remaining between them. This CDR3 is 13 amino acids long. CDR3 in amino acids: CAWTGSSGNTIYF. Here the CDR3 DNA reads TGTGCCTGGACCGGGAGCTCTGGAAACACCATATATTTT.

V gene TRBV12-3 or TRBV12-4 combines with J gene TRBJ2-1; D ambiguous. V was cut by 1 base and J by 5 bases, with 6 bases left in between. The CDR3 has 13 amino acids. CDR3 nucleotide sequence: TGTGCCAGCAGTTTAGGGCTGGACAATGAGCAGTTCTTC. Protein sequence: CASSLGLDNEQFF.

The gene calls are TRBV19 and TRBJ1-1; 7 nucleotides line up with TRBD1. V lost 7 bases and J lost 0; bases outside the gene matches: 14. The V gene's germline CDR1 is LNHDA and CDR2 SQIVND (reference sequence). The CDR3 is 17 residues long. CDR3 DNA: TGTGCCAGTAACCCTCGACAGGGAGTCGTCATGAACACTGAAGCTTTCTTT. Its protein product is CASNPRQGVVMNTEAFF.

The genes are TRBV6-1 and TRBJ1-2; the D gene is possibly TRBD1 (5 bases). Germline loops: CDR1 MNHNS, CDR2 SASEGT. The CDR3 runs 12 residues. Trimming shortened V by 1 base and J by 8 bases, and 8 bases separated the two germline ends. The DNA for the CDR3 is TGTGCCAGCAGTGAAGTCTACAGGGGCTACACCTTC. Translating it yields CASSEVYRGYTF.

This clone occurred once. The V and J genes are TRBV5-4 and TRBJ2-7, with TRBD2 matching over 8 bases. In germline, CDR1 is SGHNT, CDR2 YYREEE (reference sequence). J was trimmed by 5 bases and V by 0 bases; bases with no gene match: 13. The CDR3 sequence is 17 residues long. For the CDR3, the DNA is TGTGCCAGCAGCTTGGGTCTAGCGGGCGCGATTCGGAACGAGCAGTACTTC. It yields the protein CASSLGLAGAIRNEQYF.

This clone was counted between two and nine times. V and J are TRBV10-3 and TRBJ1-2; D remains unclear. The V end lost 2 bases, the J end lost 3 bases, and 7 bases lay between the germline ends. Germline V CDR1 and CDR2: ENHRY, SYGVKD. The CDR3 consists of 13 residues. The CDR3 spells CAISELSDYGYTF. The CDR3 DNA reads TGTGCCATCAGTGAGCTCAGTGACTATGGCTACACCTTC.

The chain uses TRBV5-1 and TRBJ1-4; 9 bases line up with TRBD1. The CDR3 runs 14 residues. Trimming took 5 bases from V and 7 from J; bases not matched to a gene: 6. Germline-derived CDR1 and CDR2 are SGHRS and YFSETQ. The CDR3 sequence: CASSPQGAREKLFF. Here the CDR3 DNA reads TGCGCCAGCAGTCCACAGGGGGCGCGTGAAAAACTGTTTTTT.

This clone was seen a few times. The chain recombines TRBV11-3 with TRBJ2-1; TRBD2 aligns across 11 bases. There are 19 residues in the CDR3. Germline loops: CDR1 SGHNT, CDR2 YENEEA. With V trimmed by 0 bases and J by 14 bases, 21 bases remained unmatched. The CDR3 DNA follows: TGTGCCAGCAGCTTAGATCAAGGAGGGTCCACTAGCGGGGGACGACCCAAGTTCTTC. Protein product: CASSLDQGGSTSGGRPKFF.

The chain joins TRBV25-1 to TRBJ1-1, with no clear D. The CDR3 has 13 amino acids. Germline V gene sequence: CDR1 MGHDK, CDR2 SYGVNS. Between the trimmed V and J ends, which lost 1 base and 7 bases, there was a span of 10 bases. CDR3 nucleotide sequence: TGTGCCAGCAGTGAATTAGGGCGGCTTGAAGCTTTCTTT. It encodes CASSELGRLEAFF. Drawing the rest from reference TRBV25-1 and TRBJ1-1, the complete variable domain is EADIYQTPRYLVIGTGKKITLECSQTMGHDKMYWYQQDPGMELHLIHYSYGVNSTEKGDLSSESTVSRIRTEHFPLTLESARPSHTSQYLCASSELGRLEAFFGQGTRLTVV.